Listed below are T cell receptor beta chains from one sample, sequenced in a study of blood T cell repertoires in COVID-19. Here immunoSEQ multiplex PCR was the method, and the copy in TCRdb shows in-frame clones only, minus some. The table lists around 63,000 clones, 72% of them singletons. Specimen: peripheral blood. All receptors derive from a woman in her seventies with COVID-19, enrolled during active disease. Each CDR3 is given with its conserved first and last residue. Fields, in order: CDR3 protein, CDR3 DNA, clone size, J gene, D gene, V gene. D genes are given only for firm matches. Clone size, where shown, is once, few, many, or a class for clones that have expanded.

CASRPTAGANVLTF	TGTGCCAGCAGGCCAACAGCTGGGGCCAACGTCCTGACTTTC	once	TRBJ2-6	-	TRBV7-8
CASSSTGTSRDNEQFF	TGTGCCAGCAGCTCCACCGGGACTAGCAGAGACAATGAGCAGTTCTTC	-	TRBJ2-1	TRBD2	TRBV5-6
CASSLEGNYGYTF	TGTGCCAGCAGCTTGGAGGGGAACTATGGCTACACCTTC	-	TRBJ1-2	-	TRBV5-4
CASSLAQLAGGGELFF	TGTGCCAGCAGCTTAGCTCAACTAGCGGGAGGCGGGGAGCTGTTTTTT	-	TRBJ2-2	TRBD2	TRBV11-3
CASSSWTSGGTQYF	TGTGCCAGCAGCTCCTGGACTAGCGGGGGGACCCAGTACTTC	-	TRBJ2-5	TRBD2	TRBV7-2
CASSPSGTAYNEQFF	TGCGCCAGCAGCCCTAGCGGGACGGCCTACAATGAGCAGTTCTTC	once	TRBJ2-1	TRBD2	TRBV4-1
CASTKDSQNTEAFF	TGTGCCAGCACCAAGGACAGCCAGAACACTGAAGCTTTCTTT	-	TRBJ1-1	-	TRBV5-4
CASSLPFGTEAFF	TGTGCCAGCAGCTTGCCCTTCGGCACTGAAGCTTTCTTT	-	TRBJ1-1	-	TRBV7-8
CASSLDGTGVDEQFF	TGCGCCAGCAGCTTGGACGGGACAGGGGTCGATGAGCAGTTCTTC	-	TRBJ2-1	TRBD1	TRBV5-1
CASSGDFAQQFF	TGTGCCAGCAGTGGGGACTTCGCTCAGCAGTTCTTC	medium-sized	TRBJ2-1	-	TRBV9
CASSLYGGTVESGNTIYF	TGTGCCAGCAGCTTATACGGCGGGACAGTTGAATCTGGAAACACCATATATTTT	-	TRBJ1-3	TRBD1	TRBV7-9
CASSPLARGVEKLFF	TGTGCCAGCTCACCACTCGCCAGGGGGGTCGAAAAACTGTTTTTT	-	TRBJ1-4	TRBD1	TRBV18
CASQDRGEGGQPQHF	TGTGCCAGTCAGGACAGGGGGGAAGGGGGGCAGCCCCAGCATTTT	-	TRBJ1-5	TRBD1	TRBV19
CASSIGGTRNNEKLFF	TGTGCCAGTAGTATCGGTGGAACGCGGAATAATGAAAAACTGTTTTTT	-	TRBJ1-4	-	TRBV19
CASSPGDRVSGANVLTF	TGTGCCAGCAGCCCGGGGGACAGGGTTTCTGGGGCCAACGTCCTGACTTTC	few	TRBJ2-6	TRBD1	TRBV11-2
CASSYGTGSPYGYTF	TGTGCCAGCAGTTACGGGACAGGGAGTCCCTATGGCTACACCTTC	-	TRBJ1-2	TRBD1	TRBV6-5